Listed below are T cell receptor beta chains from one sample, sequenced in a study of blood T cell repertoires in COVID-19. Clones were read by immunoSEQ multiplex PCR, and TCRdb kept only the in-frame ones, dropping some. The sample holds 250,000 to 300,000 clones; around 90% are singletons and the top ten take 1.7%. Sequences were obtained from PBMCs or T cells enriched from blood (not recorded which). The receptors derive from a middle-aged woman who had recovered from COVID-19. CDR3s include the opening cysteine and the closing phenylalanine or tryptophan. The D gene is left open where the match is weak. Clone size appears in some rows only: once, few, many, or a class for an expanded clone.

J gene	clone size	D gene	V gene	CDR3 DNA	CDR3 protein
TRBJ2-5	NA	TRBD2	TRBV7-9	TGTGCCAGCAGCTTATGGGATCCAGCGGGGGGCTTATTAGGGGAGACCCAGTACTTC	CASSLWDPAGGLLGETQYF
TRBJ2-3	NA	NA	TRBV7-3	TGTGCCAGCAGTCTATCGAGTACAGATACGCAGTATTTT	CASSLSSTDTQYF
TRBJ2-7	NA	TRBD2	TRBV6-5	TGTGCCAGCACCCGACGGGGGGCCTACGAGCAGTACTTC	CASTRRGAYEQYF
TRBJ2-7	NA	TRBD2	TRBV6-1	TGTGCCAGCAGTGAAGCCTCACTAGCGGGAGTCAACGAGCAGTACTTC	CASSEASLAGVNEQYF
TRBJ1-5	NA	NA	TRBV19	TGTGCCAGTAGTATATCTCAGAATCTCAATCAGCCCCAGCATTTT	CASSISQNLNQPQHF
TRBJ2-2	NA	TRBD1	TRBV7-3	TGTGCCAGCAGCTACGCCGGGACAGGGGGCGCGTCTGGGGAGCTGTTTTTT	CASSYAGTGGASGELFF
TRBJ1-1	NA	NA	TRBV18	TGTGCCAGCTCCCCGGTCGGCACTGAAGCTTTCTTT	CASSPVGTEAFF
TRBJ1-2	NA	TRBD1	TRBV7-9	TGTGCCAGCAGCTCAAGGACAGGGGACTTGCGGGGCTACACCTTC	CASSSRTGDLRGYTF
TRBJ1-4	NA	NA	TRBV5-1	TGCGCCAGCAGCTTGGGAGGGAACAATGAAAAACTGTTTTTT	CASSLGGNNEKLFF
TRBJ2-3	NA	TRBD2	TRBV11-2	TGTGCCAGCAGCCGGACTAGCGGATCTAGCACAGATACGCAGTATTTT	CASSRTSGSSTDTQYF
TRBJ1-3	NA	NA	TRBV4-2	TGTGCCAGCAGCCAACTCTCAGCGGGGACTGGAAACACCATATATTTT	CASSQLSAGTGNTIYF
TRBJ2-7	NA	NA	TRBV7-2	TGTGCCAGCAGCCCCGGACCGACTAGTAATGGACCCTACGAGCAGTACTTC	CASSPGPTSNGPYEQYF
TRBJ1-2	NA	TRBD1	TRBV2	TGTGCCAGCAGTGAACAACCAGGACAGGGGGCCCACTTC	CASSEQPGQGAHF
TRBJ2-1	once	TRBD1	TRBV5-6	TGTGCCAGCAGCTTGGTTGACAGGGACTACAATGAGCAGTTCTTC	CASSLVDRDYNEQFF
TRBJ1-5	once	TRBD1	TRBV27	TGTGCCAGCGGGAACAGGGGGCTCAATCAGCCCCAGCATTTT	CASGNRGLNQPQHF
TRBJ1-1	NA	NA	TRBV12-3/TRBV12-4	TGTGCCAGCAGTTTCGGAGTGTTCACTGAAGCTTTCTTT	CASSFGVFTEAFF
TRBJ1-1	once	NA	TRBV4-1	TGCGCCAGCAGCCCCTTGAGCGGCGTCACTGAAGCTTTCTTT	CASSPLSGVTEAFF
TRBJ2-7	NA	TRBD2	TRBV15	TGTGCCACCAGTCGGGGAGGTAGCGGGAGTTTTTTTTACGAGCAGTACTTC	CATSRGGSGSFFYEQYF
TRBJ1-6	NA	TRBD1	TRBV30	TGTGCCTGGAGTTTCCGAAGGGGGCTGGATTCACCCCTCCACTTT	CAWSFRRGLDSPLHF
TRBJ2-2	NA	NA	TRBV14	TGTGCCAGCAGCCGCTTACATACCGGGGAGCTGTTTTTT	CASSRLHTGELFF
TRBJ2-3	NA	TRBD2	TRBV18	TGTGCCAGCTCACAGACTAGCGGGAGGAGGGATACGCAGTATTTT	CASSQTSGRRDTQYF
TRBJ1-1	NA	TRBD1	TRBV18	TGTGCCAGCTCACCAGTCATTTGGGACAGGAACACTGAAGCTTTCTTT	CASSPVIWDRNTEAFF
TRBJ2-7	NA	TRBD2	TRBV5-1	TGCGCCAGCAGCTTGGGGACTAGCGGGAGCTTTCCCTACGAGCAGTACTTC	CASSLGTSGSFPYEQYF
TRBJ2-1	NA	TRBD2	TRBV5-1	TGCGCCAGCAGCCTCGGCGGCGGGAGTACTGAGCAGTTCTTC	CASSLGGGSTEQFF
TRBJ1-2	NA	TRBD1	TRBV3-1/TRBV3-2	TGTGCCAGCAGCCCCCGGGTGGGTAGGGGGCTTGGCTACACCTTC	CASSPRVGRGLGYTF
TRBJ1-1	NA	TRBD1	TRBV6-2/TRBV6-3	TGTGCCAGCAGTTCTCTGTTGGTGGGACAGGGCACTGAAGCTTTCTTT	CASSSLLVGQGTEAFF
TRBJ2-6	NA	NA	TRBV7-3	TGTGCCAGCAGCTTAACTACTGGGGCCAACGTCCTGACTTTC	CASSLTTGANVLTF
TRBJ2-7	NA	NA	TRBV5-1	TGCGCCAGCAGCCTTGGAGGGATAGGCTCCTACGAGCAGTACTTC	CASSLGGIGSYEQYF
TRBJ1-1	once	NA	TRBV18	TGTGCCAGCTCAAGGGAGGGACAGAACACTGAAGCTTTCTTT	CASSREGQNTEAFF
TRBJ1-2	NA	TRBD1	TRBV5-4	TGTGCCAGCAGCTGGGGACAGGAAATCTATGGCTACACCTTC	CASSWGQEIYGYTF
TRBJ2-7	NA	TRBD2	TRBV4-1	TGCGCCAGCAGCCAAGAGTGGGCCAGCGGGGGGTTTTTACCCTACGAGCAGTACTTC	CASSQEWASGGFLPYEQYF
TRBJ2-1	NA	NA	TRBV5-5	TGTGCCAGCAGCTTGGCCGTGACTGAACTCAATGAGCAGTTCTTC	CASSLAVTELNEQFF
TRBJ1-4	NA	TRBD1	TRBV5-4	TGTGCCAGCAGCTTAAGGACAGGGCCTAATGAAAAACTGTTTTTT	CASSLRTGPNEKLFF
TRBJ1-1	NA	NA	TRBV4-1	TGCGCCAGCAGCCTGGGGCGTTCGGTCCCCGAAGCTTTCTTT	CASSLGRSVPEAFF
TRBJ1-4	NA	NA	TRBV27	TGTGCCAGCAGTTTCTCCAGGTTTAATGAAAAACTGTTTTTT	CASSFSRFNEKLFF
TRBJ2-1	NA	NA	TRBV15	TGTGCCACCAGAGATTCCGCGGGCCCTCGCAATGAGCAGTTCTTC	CATRDSAGPRNEQFF
TRBJ2-7	NA	NA	TRBV5-4	TGTGCCAGCAGCTTGCAAAGGGGCGAGCAGTACTTC	CASSLQRGEQYF
TRBJ1-5	NA	TRBD1	TRBV6-5	TGTGCCAGCAGGGCAGGGGGCAACCCGAATCAGCCCCAGCATTTT	CASRAGGNPNQPQHF
TRBJ2-2	few	TRBD1	TRBV5-1	TGCGCCAGCAGGGGGTTTGACAGGGACCTCCCCGGGGAGCTGTTTTTT	CASRGFDRDLPGELFF
TRBJ1-6	once	TRBD1	TRBV27	TGTGCCAGCAGTTTAGGGACAGGGGCAGGGAATTCACCCCTCCACTTT	CASSLGTGAGNSPLHF
TRBJ1-1	NA	NA	TRBV29-1	TGCAGCGTTGCACCCCAGGCCCCTAACACTGAAGCTTTCTTT	CSVAPQAPNTEAFF
TRBJ1-6	NA	NA	TRBV7-2	TGTGCCAGCAGCTTAAGGAGGAATTCACCCCTCCACTTT	CASSLRRNSPLHF
TRBJ2-5	NA	NA	TRBV7-8	TGTGCCAGCAGCTTAGGACAGGAAGAGACCCAGTACTTC	CASSLGQEETQYF
TRBJ1-2	NA	NA	TRBV3-1/TRBV3-2	TGTGCCAGCAGCCTTACCTCCCAGGATGGCTACACCTTC	CASSLTSQDGYTF
TRBJ2-2	NA	NA	TRBV21-1	TGTGCCAGCACCAACTCCGGGACAGGTAACACCGGGGAGCTGTTTTTT	CASTNSGTGNTGELFF
TRBJ1-1	once	NA	TRBV18	TGTGCCAGCTCACCACCGGGCAGCTCAGGGGTCACTGAAGCTTTCTTT	CASSPPGSSGVTEAFF
TRBJ1-3	many	NA	TRBV10-1	TGCGCCAGCAGTGACAGGGGTCGACCACTCCGGTCTGGAAACACCATATATTTT	CASSDRGRPLRSGNTIYF
TRBJ2-7	once	TRBD1	TRBV5-6	TGTGCCAGCAGGAGTTACGGGACAGGGAGATACGAGCAGTACTTC	CASRSYGTGRYEQYF
TRBJ1-5	NA	NA	TRBV6-2/TRBV6-3	TGTGCCAGCAGTTACTTCGGTGTGGGCAATCAGCCCCAGCATTTT	CASSYFGVGNQPQHF
TRBJ2-5	NA	NA	TRBV4-1	TGCGCCAGCAGCCAACATCAGGGACTCCTGAGGTGGGAGACCCAGTACTTC	CASSQHQGLLRWETQYF
TRBJ1-2	once	NA	TRBV7-3	TGTGCCAGCAGCTCAAGGGGGGGTAACTATGGCTACACCTTC	CASSSRGGNYGYTF
TRBJ2-7	NA	NA	TRBV10-1	TGCGCCAGCAGTGAGGGAGGCTCCTACGAGCAGTACTTC	CASSEGGSYEQYF
TRBJ2-7	NA	NA	TRBV3-1/TRBV3-2	TGTGCCAGCAGCCAAGATTGGTCTTCCGGCGAGCAGTACTTC	CASSQDWSSGEQYF
TRBJ1-2	NA	TRBD1	TRBV3-1/TRBV3-2	TGTGCCAGCAGCTCCCGGACAGGGCAAGTTAACTATGGCTACACCTTC	CASSSRTGQVNYGYTF
TRBJ1-3	NA	TRBD1	TRBV11-2	TGTGCCAGCAGCTTCGTCAGGGGGCTAGATGGAAACACCATATATTTT	CASSFVRGLDGNTIYF
TRBJ2-2	few	NA	TRBV15	TGTGCCACCAGCGCGGAATACACCGGGGAGCTGTTTTTT	CATSAEYTGELFF
TRBJ2-2	NA	TRBD1	TRBV7-8	TGTGCCAGCAGCCCAGTCAGACAGGGCCCCGGGGAGCTGTTTTTT	CASSPVRQGPGELFF
TRBJ1-2	NA	NA	TRBV30	TGTGCCTGGAGTCTCGCTAGGCCGTCGACTGGCTACACCTTC	CAWSLARPSTGYTF
TRBJ2-7	NA	NA	TRBV24-1	TGTGCCACCAGTGATTCGGACCCCGGGGACAACTACGAGCAGTACTTC	CATSDSDPGDNYEQYF
TRBJ1-6	NA	TRBD1	TRBV3-1/TRBV3-2	TGTGCCAGCAGCCCAGACGGGACAGGTTGGTCACCCCTCCACTTT	CASSPDGTGWSPLHF